This entry lists 3 T cell receptor beta chains sequenced from one sample in a study of blood T cell repertoires in COVID-19. Profiling relied on immunoSEQ multiplex PCR, and the TCRdb table lists in-frame clones only, not all of them. The sample includes about 140,000 clones, around three quarters seen only once; the top ten take 3% to 4.5%. Sequencing was done on a sample of peripheral blood. The receptors were gathered from a man between 60 and 70 years old with acute or convalescent COVID-19.

The chain's CDR3 is CASSTRQGEGEKLFF. In DNA form, the CDR3 reads TGTGCCAGCAGCACCAGACAGGGGGAAGGTGAAAAACTGTTTTTT. The chain is built from TRBV7-9 and TRBJ1-4; 9 bases agree with TRBD1. The junction had 8 bases not matched to a gene; V was cut back by 5 bases and J by 7 bases. The CDR3 is 15 amino acids. Germline lookup yields CDR1 SEHNR and CDR2 FQNEAQ (reference sequence).

This chain joins TRBV18 and TRBJ1-2, with a tentative D call TRBD1 (6 bases). With 4 bases removed from V and 8 bases from J, the gap between germline ends came to 23 bases. The germline V gene encodes CDR1 KGHSH and CDR2 LQKENI. The length of the CDR3 is 16 residues. The CDR3 DNA reads TGTGCCAGCTCACTACGACAGGATTCTTCGTCAGACGGCTACACCTTC. Translated, it gives CASSLRQDSSSDGYTF.

J is TRBJ2-7 and V is TRBV29-1; 10 nucleotides agree with TRBD2. CDR3 length: 15 residues. Germline loops: CDR1 SQVTM, CDR2 ANQGSEA. J was trimmed by 1 base and V by 5 bases; bases with no gene match: 8. The CDR3 protein is CSVYFGLAASYEQYF. In nucleotides, the CDR3 is TGCAGCGTTTATTTCGGACTAGCGGCTTCCTACGAGCAGTACTTC.